These 27 T cell receptor beta chains came from one sample sequenced in a study of T cell responses to AZD1222 COVID-19 vaccine. The protocol was immunoSEQ multiplex PCR, while the TCRdb copy is restricted to in-frame clones and leaves out a portion. The sample has approximately 120,000 clones, approximately 88% seen once. Material: peripheral blood, obtained on day 0 of AZD1222 vaccination. These receptors were obtained from an adult in good health.

This chain joins TRBV30 and TRBJ1-1, with D maybe TRBD1 (5 bases). Germline V gene data show CDR1 as GTSNPN and CDR2 as SVGIG (reference sequence). CDR3 size: 13 residues. V dropped 2 bases and J dropped 5 bases, with 12 bases sitting between them. The CDR3: CAWSPDTGTEAFF. In DNA form, the CDR3 reads TGTGCCTGGAGTCCGGACACCGGGACTGAAGCTTTCTTT.

The chain is built from TRBV7-9 and TRBJ1-1; D not certain. The V and J ends lost 5 bases and 5 bases respectively, with 9 bases between them. The CDR3 has 12 amino acids. The germline gives CDR1 SEHNR, CDR2 FQNEAQ (reference sequence). The CDR3 spells CASSRMVTEAFF. For the CDR3, the DNA is TGTGCCAGCAGCAGAATGGTAACTGAAGCTTTCTTT.

This clone was seen once. The V gene is TRBV24-1, the J gene TRBJ2-3; 7 bases agree with TRBD1. CDR1 and CDR2 from the germline V gene are KGHDR and SFDVKD. This CDR3 has 13 residues. Unmatched junction bases numbered 1, after V lost 7 bases and J lost 1 base. CDR3 sequence reads: CATRDRGTDTQYF. CDR3 nucleotide sequence: TGTGCCACCAGAGACAGGGGCACAGATACGCAGTATTTT.

The chain recombines TRBV6-5 with TRBJ1-2, with TRBD1 identical over 9 bases. The trim removed 6 bases at V and 0 bases at J, leaving 2 bases unmatched. Germline V gene data show CDR1 as MNHEY and CDR2 as SVGAGI. The CDR3 length is 14 residues. CDR3 DNA sequence: TGTGCCAGCAGGGGACAGGGCACTAACTATGGCTACACCTTC. This encodes CASRGQGTNYGYTF.

In the case of this clone: One end of the junction is discordant with germline, which a read error may explain. The chain has TRBV4-1 and TRBJ2-7; 9 bases are a match to TRBD2. Germline CDR1 reads MGHRA; CDR2 reads YSYEKL. The CDR3 extends over 16 amino acids. DNA of the CDR3: TGCGCCAGCAGCCAAGGGATGGCGGGAGGGTCCTCCGAGCAGTACTTC. It encodes CASSQGMAGGSSEQYF.

The chain recombines TRBV6-5 with TRBJ2-1; tentative D call: TRBD2 (6 bases). There are 14 residues in the CDR3. Germline CDR1 reads MNHEY; CDR2 reads SVGAGI. Trimming shortened V by 7 bases and J by 6 bases, and 16 bases separated the two germline ends. The CDR3 region has the DNA TGTGCCAGCACCAACCCGGGAGCCCGCAATGAGCAGTTCTTC. Its translation is CASTNPGARNEQFF.

The rearrangement links TRBV7-9 to TRBJ2-5; maybe TRBD1 (5 bases). Between the trimmed V and J ends, which lost 0 bases and 3 bases, there was a span of 8 bases. In germline, CDR1 is SEHNR, CDR2 FQNEAQ (reference sequence). The CDR3 is made up of 14 amino acids. In DNA form, the CDR3 reads TGTGCCAGCAGCTTAGCGCAGGGTAAAGAGACCCAGTACTTC. It translates to CASSLAQGKETQYF.

Judged by abundance, this clone is medium-sized. V is TRBV14 and J is TRBJ1-1; 9 bases fit TRBD1. V shed 6 bases, J shed 10 bases, and the junction held 15 bases outside the gene matches. CDR3 length equals 15 residues. CDR1 SGHDN and CDR2 FVKESK come from the germline V gene. CDR3 coding DNA: TGTGCCAGCAGACCAGGACAGGGGTCCCCGCCTGGAGCTTTCTTT. This encodes CASRPGQGSPPGAFF. Based on the CDR3 plus reference TRBV14 and TRBJ1-1, the full variable domain is EAGVTQFPSHSVIEKGQTVTLRCDPISGHDNLYWYRRVMGKEIKFLLHFVKESKQDESGMPNNRFLAERTGGTYSTLKVQPAELEDSGVYFCASRPGQGSPPGAFFGQGTRLTVV.

This chain links TRBV27 with TRBJ2-3; D is uncertain. The CDR3 totals 13 residues. V dropped 5 bases and J dropped 5 bases, with 11 bases sitting between them. Looked up from germline, CDR1 is MNHEY and CDR2 is SMNVEV (reference sequence). In DNA form, the CDR3 reads TGTGCCAGCAGTAGGGCGAATAGAGATACGCAGTATTTT. It encodes CASSRANRDTQYF.

The sample holds a few counts of this clone. This rearrangement joins TRBV30 to TRBJ1-2; D possibly corresponds to TRBD1 (6 bases). Germline lookup yields CDR1 GTSNPN and CDR2 SVGIG (reference sequence). Trimming stripped 2 bases from V and 6 bases from J, with 13 bases between. The CDR3 runs to 13 residues. The CDR3 region is CAWSRGAPHGYTF. Here the CDR3 DNA reads TGTGCCTGGAGTCGGGGGGCACCCCATGGCTACACCTTC.

The rearrangement joins TRBV12-3 or TRBV12-4 to TRBJ1-1; D ambiguous. V lost 5 bases to trimming and J lost 1 base, with 5 bases between them. The CDR3 is made up of 12 amino acids. In DNA, the CDR3 is TGTGCCAGCAGTCTTTCGAACACTGAAGCTTTCTTT. This sequence encodes CASSLSNTEAFF.

V gene TRBV27 combines with J gene TRBJ1-5; no firm D call. The V end was cut by 3 bases, the J end by 7 bases, with 10 bases between. The CDR3 has 13 amino acids. Per the germline V gene, CDR1 is MNHEY and CDR2 is SMNVEV (reference sequence). In DNA, the CDR3 is TGTGCCAGCAGTTTGAGAATTGGGCAGCCCCAGCATTTT. Its protein is CASSLRIGQPQHF.

The chain carries TRBV6-2 or TRBV6-3 and TRBJ2-3; 8 bases align to TRBD2. V gave up 0 bases and J gave up 5 bases; unmatched junction bases: 4. Germline assignment: CDR1 MNHEY and CDR2 SVGEGT. There are 15 residues in the CDR3. The CDR3 DNA reads TGTGCCAGCAGTTACTCGATACTAGCGGAAGATACGCAGTATTTT. The encoded protein is CASSYSILAEDTQYF.

This chain links TRBV6-4 with TRBJ1-2; TRBD1 agrees at 8 bases. J gave up 7 bases and V 6 bases, and 7 bases lay outside the gene matches. Per the germline V gene, CDR1 is MRHNA and CDR2 is SNTAGT. The CDR3 has 13 amino acids. The CDR3 DNA is TGTGCCAGCAGGGTGGCAGGGGGCGGTGGCTACACCTTC. Residues: CASRVAGGGGYTF.

V usage is TRBV12-5 and J usage is TRBJ1-3; D gene unclear. CDR3 length equals 16 residues. Germline values: CDR1 LGHNT, CDR2 FRNRAP. Trimming stripped 1 base from V and 0 bases from J, with 10 bases between. CDR3 DNA sequence: TGTGCTAGTGGTTTGGAGGGTCTACACTCTGGAAACACCATATATTTT. Protein: CASGLEGLHSGNTIYF.

The rearrangement uses TRBV24-1 and TRBJ1-2, with 7 bases identical to TRBD1. V dropped 0 bases and J dropped 6; count of bases not matched to a gene: 3. Germline V CDR1 and CDR2: KGHDR, SFDVKD. This CDR3 comprises 14 residues. CDR3 sequence: CATSDLPTGHGYTF. The CDR3 DNA follows: TGTGCCACCAGTGATTTGCCGACAGGGCATGGCTACACCTTC.

The chain carries TRBV28 and TRBJ2-2; D might be TRBD2 (6 bases). The germline V and J ends were trimmed by 3 bases and 2 bases, with 10 bases remaining between them. Per the germline V gene, CDR1 is MDHEN and CDR2 is SYDVKM. This CDR3 is built from 15 residues. This CDR3 reads CASSFLSGNTGELFF. The CDR3 DNA is TGTGCCAGCAGTTTTCTTAGCGGTAACACCGGGGAGCTGTTTTTT.

The chain is built from TRBV19 and TRBJ1-1, with D perhaps matching TRBD1 (5 bases). CDR1 is LNHDA and CDR2 is SQIVND in the germline V gene (reference sequence). The CDR3 is 16 amino acids. Between the trimmed V and J ends, which lost 5 bases and 1 base, there was a span of 17 bases. CDR3 sequence (DNA): TGTGCCAGTAGTCCTACATTTCTCAGGGAGAACACTGAAGCTTTCTTT. Amino acid sequence: CASSPTFLRENTEAFF. Full variable domain (remainder filled in from reference TRBV19 and TRBJ1-1): DGGITQSPKYLFRKEGQNVTLSCEQNLNHDAMYWYRQDPGQGLRLIYYSQIVNDFQKGDIAEGYSVSREKKESFPLTVTSAQKNPTAFYLCASSPTFLRENTEAFFGQGTRLTVV.

The chain joins TRBV11-2 to TRBJ2-3, with D possibly matching TRBD1 (5 bases). V was pared by 5 bases and J by 0 bases, with 12 bases between. The germline V gene encodes CDR1 SGHAT and CDR2 FQNNGV. The CDR3 contains 15 residues. The CDR3 protein is CASSMTVTSTDTQYF. The CDR3 DNA reads TGTGCCAGCAGCATGACAGTTACTAGCACAGATACGCAGTATTTT.

The chain uses TRBV23-1 and TRBJ2-4, with a tentative D call TRBD2 (5 bases). Being an ORF, TRBV23-1 has a function that is uncertain. The CDR3 is made up of 19 amino acids. The V end lost 0 bases, the J end lost 0 bases, and 18 bases lay between the germline ends. The CDR3 reads CASSQSRAQRHLAKNIQYF. DNA for the CDR3: TGCGCCAGCAGTCAATCCCGGGCCCAGCGGCATCTAGCCAAAAACATTCAGTACTTC.

This chain connects TRBV13 to TRBJ1-1; TRBD1 aligns across 7 bases. J gave up 6 bases and V 5 bases, and 15 bases lay outside the gene matches. This CDR3 has 16 residues. Germline assignment: CDR1 PRHDT and CDR2 FYEKMQ (reference sequence). CDR3 DNA: TGTGCCAGCAGCCAGGGGGGCGGGGGCGCTAGGGCTGAAGCTTTCTTT. Amino acid sequence: CASSQGGGGARAEAFF.

The V and J genes are TRBV27 and TRBJ2-1; 9 bases fit TRBD2. This CDR3 comprises 13 residues. CDR1 is MNHEY, CDR2 SMNVEV, per germline (reference sequence). J lost 7 bases, V lost 3 bases, and 1 base had no gene match. The CDR3 DNA is TGTGCCAGCAGTTTTAGCGGGAGTAATGAGCAGTTCTTC. Its protein product is CASSFSGSNEQFF.

The rearrangement joins TRBV28 to TRBJ1-3, with TRBD1 identical over 9 bases. The CDR3 loop spans 18 amino acids. Germline V gene lookup returns CDR1 MDHEN and CDR2 SYDVKM. V lost 5 bases to trimming and J lost 0 bases; unmatched junction nucleotides: 11. The CDR3 DNA reads TGTGCCAGCAGTCCTCCGGGACAGGGACCCCTCTCTGGAAACACCATATATTTT. It translates to CASSPPGQGPLSGNTIYF.

The chain joins TRBV7-9 to TRBJ2-7; D is unresolved. Trimming cost V 5 bases and J 5 bases, with 13 bases left between them. This CDR3 is 13 amino acids long. Germline-derived CDR1 and CDR2 are SEHNR and FQNEAQ (reference sequence). CDR3 sequence: CASSPRQIHEQYF. The CDR3 DNA reads as TGTGCCAGCAGCCCAAGACAAATCCACGAGCAGTACTTC.

The CDR3 here is CASSLVAAPSTDTQYF. DNA for the CDR3: TGTGCCAGCAGCTTAGTAGCTGCTCCAAGCACAGATACGCAGTATTTT. V usage is TRBV13 and J usage is TRBJ2-3; D unresolved. Germline values: CDR1 PRHDT, CDR2 FYEKMQ (reference sequence). The length of the CDR3 is 16 residues. Trimming took 1 base from V and 0 from J, leaving 11 bases between them.

The chain has TRBV5-1 and TRBJ1-2; D gene unclear. The CDR3 contains 14 residues. Trimming left V 7 bases short and J 2 bases short, with 15 bases between. The germline V gene encodes CDR1 SGHRS and CDR2 YFSETQ. CDR3 coding DNA: TGCGCCAGCCGCCCGGGCCCGGAAAACTATGGCTACACCTTC. This translates into CASRPGPENYGYTF.

The chain links TRBV5-4 to TRBJ1-1; 12 bases are shared with TRBD1. The CDR3 is 15 amino acids. Germline loops: CDR1 SGHNT, CDR2 YYREEE (reference sequence). DNA for the CDR3: TGTGCAACGGAAGGGACAGGGGGCGTCGAAGGTGAAGCTTTCTTT. This gives the protein CATEGTGGVEGEAFF.